This TCR beta chain is from a study of blood T cells in healthy people across ages (dated by TCRdb to about 2015). The study in broad terms: In model experiments, template switching captured about one uniquely barcoded TCR beta cDNA molecule for every two T cells. Using the same blood draw, the study looked at two additional independent replicas of 1 million unique cDNA reads for two donors, one aged 18 to 30 and the other aged 80 or older. To track age-related changes in TCR beta repertoire diversity, the study relied on deep sequencing normalized with unique cDNA molecular identifiers. Donors were grouped into four age groups: young (average 16 years), middle-aged (around 39), aged (roughly 62) and long-lived (roughly 80). To avoid experimental bias, donors of different ages were randomly spread across the sequencing lanes. Results the study describes overall, beyond this receptor: Because the CMV infection status of the donors was unknown, age-related changes in expanded clonotypes may potentially have been confounded. Since profiling was done on bulk unsorted PBMCs, naive and antigen-experienced compartments could not be conclusively compared. Observed TCR beta diversity per million T cells fell roughly linearly with age, and a significant reduction was already apparent by age roughly 40. Observed TCR beta diversity correlated strongly with the percentage of naive T cells measured by flow cytometry. The long-lived group showed more naive CD4+ T cells, fewer expanded clones and increased TCR diversity than the aged group, suggesting age selection. Estimates of total diversity from one million sequenced T cells were regarded as lower bounds and underestimates.

Systemically healthy Caucasian individuals from Russia, approximately 39 in total and aged about 6 to 90 years, were included as donors. Each donor gave approximately 9.3 milliliters of peripheral blood, collected into EDTA-treated Vacutainer tubes. Ficoll-Paque density-gradient centrifugation was used to isolate PBMCs, with at least 6 million per sample. Total RNA was extracted from PBMCs with Trizol reagent, with at least 6 micrograms obtained per sample. Naive CD45RAhigh/CD27high T cell percentages were measured by flow cytometry on a PBMC aliquot from every donor. The CDR3 measures 13 amino acids from cysteine to phenylalanine. Only the CDR3 region is kept as DNA, spanning 39 bases read in frame from base 1. Trimming takes 1 base from V and 7 bases from J, and the germline ends sit 9 bases apart. The germline V gene specifies ENHRY as CDR1 and SYGVKD as CDR2. About this clonotype itself: Its cognate antigen has yet to be identified. No base quality values were provided; no much bigger clone lies one nucleotide off.

Library preparation used 5' RACE. The sequencer listed for this sample is Illumina HiSeq 2500. A second PCR of about 7 to 12 cycles was run with a J-beta primer mix and a sample-barcoded 5' primer. A unique molecular identifier was introduced onto each TCR beta cDNA molecule by a template-switch 5' adaptor carrying 12 random nucleotides. At least 2.5 million CDR3-containing paired-end reads were obtained from each sample. First-strand cDNA synthesis was performed from all RNA using the Mint cDNA synthesis kit, with priming by a TRBC-specific oligonucleotide. Following uracil-DNA glycosylase treatment, all cDNA underwent a first 18-cycle PCR with the universal primers M1SS and BC2_uni_R. In the authors' own workflow: Each sample was normalized by randomly selecting 1 million high-quality reads, each carrying a distinct molecular identifier. Instead of being binned into consensus sequences, reads that shared molecular identifiers were thrown out. CDR3 identification, clonotype clustering and error correction used MiTCR with a Q25 quality threshold and the strictest error-elimination algorithm. A nonparametric unseen species model using Euler transformation provided a lower-bound estimate of total TCR beta diversity. TCRdb handled the public reads itself, with Q25 trimming in fastp and clone calling in MiXCR, and kept productive beta chains. Identical CDR3 protein sequences are pooled into one entry, listed with their most common genes and DNA. It is TCRdb's table, rather than the study itself, that gives the V and J calls and clone size. Here the sample has roughly 930,000 distinct CDR3 sequences; roughly 52% occur a single time. Of the sample, roughly 13% falls within the top ten clones.

The specimen was blood. The rearranged segments are TRBV10-3 and TRBJ2-3; the D gene cannot be resolved reliably. This receptor was taken from a man aged 25-40 years in good health. The nucleotides are TGTGCCATCAGTGAGTTTCAAAGGAATACGCAGTATTTT. Its protein is CAISEFQRNTQYF.